This T cell receptor (beta chain) appears in the sequencing data of a study of T cells expressing NK-cell markers. One entry per CDR3 protein, without DNA, is what TCRdb gives after re-calling the 5' RACE reads. Found here are fewer than 550,000 distinct CDR3 sequences; the top ten clones hold approximately 1.5%. CDR1 is MGHDK and CDR2 is SYGVNS in the germline V gene. The CDR3 has 15 amino acids. Material for sequencing was blood T cells: a sorted CD56 or NKG2C T cell subset, CD4+ or CD8+ T cells, or bulk PBMC T cells (not recorded which). The TCR was taken from a woman aged 50 to 60 in good health. The chain is built from TRBV25-1 and TRBJ2-1. Here the CDR3 reads CASSDTGSSYNEQFF.